This T cell receptor (beta chain) was documented in a study of CD8+ T cells in alopecia areata. Whole-study results and caveats: It was observed that many expanded lesional clones persisted in scalp and blood during tofacitinib.

Treatment given: oral pan-JAK inhibitor, 5-10 mg twice daily. Germline trimming cut 2 bases from V and 4 bases from J; bases unmatched to any gene: 7. Germline CDR1 and CDR2: SNHLY and FYNNEI. The CDR3 length is 16 residues. cDNA serving as the sequencing template came from extracted, reverse transcribed RNA. Libraries were prepared by immunoSEQ multiplex PCR; TCRdb keeps only in-frame clonotypes and omits some of them. This table has fewer than 250,000 clones, over 60% appearing once. On this clone itself: Its antigen is not identified.

The rearrangement joins TRBV2 to TRBJ2-1; 8 bases are shared with TRBD2. The TCR was taken from a human donor with alopecia areata. The sample consisted of CD4+ T cells sorted from blood, taken at week 4, from a patient treated with tofacitinib. CDR3 region: CASSERAGGRYNEQFF. The CDR3 nucleotides are TGTGCCAGCAGTGAAAGGGCGGGGGGACGTTACAATGAGCAGTTCTTC.